This T cell receptor beta chain was recovered during a study of blood T cell repertoires in COVID-19. The CDR3 is 16 residues long. V shed 5 bases and J 4 bases; nucleotides not matched to a gene: 10. Germline CDR1 is SGHAT and CDR2 is FQNNGV. In the original workflow: Reference gene primer amplification yielded estimated nucleated cell counts. Assay: immunoSEQ multiplex PCR; the TCRdb copy retains only in-frame clones and omits some. That table supplies the V and J calls and clone size; D and trimming were determined from the DNA. The table lists 120,000 or so clones, about 86% of them singletons. This clone was detected once.

The chain carries TRBV11-2 and TRBJ2-5, with 10 positions matching TRBD2. This clonotype was sampled from a man older than 75 with active or convalescent COVID-19. The sample consisted of peripheral blood. The CDR3 DNA reads TGTGCCAGCAGCCAGCGGGGGGGCAGCCCCTCAGAGACCCAGTACTTC. This gives the protein CASSQRGGSPSETQYF.